Here is one T cell receptor (beta chain) with its context. The data belong to a study of CD8+CD57+ T cells in acquired aplastic anemia. Germline CDR1 reads SQVTM; CDR2 reads ANQGSEA. This CDR3 comprises 12 residues. V shed 2 bases and J 4 bases; nucleotides not matched to a gene: 1. TCR beta VDJ and CDR3 profiling used genomic DNA as template. TCRdb reprocessed the reads via MiXCR and lists one record per CDR3 protein. The sample carries around 150,000 distinct CDR3 sequences, 71% recorded once. Patients sequenced had flow cytometry evidence of CD8+CD57+ cell expansion. This chain joins TRBV29-1 and TRBJ1-1, with 7 nucleotides matching TRBD1. The receptor was isolated from a human donor with aplastic anemia. Sequenced material: sorted CD4+, CD8+, or CD8+CD57+ T cells (not recorded which) from PBMCs. In DNA, the CDR3 is TGCAGCGTTGAAAACAGGGGCACTGAAGCTTTCTTT. It specifies CSVENRGTEAFF.